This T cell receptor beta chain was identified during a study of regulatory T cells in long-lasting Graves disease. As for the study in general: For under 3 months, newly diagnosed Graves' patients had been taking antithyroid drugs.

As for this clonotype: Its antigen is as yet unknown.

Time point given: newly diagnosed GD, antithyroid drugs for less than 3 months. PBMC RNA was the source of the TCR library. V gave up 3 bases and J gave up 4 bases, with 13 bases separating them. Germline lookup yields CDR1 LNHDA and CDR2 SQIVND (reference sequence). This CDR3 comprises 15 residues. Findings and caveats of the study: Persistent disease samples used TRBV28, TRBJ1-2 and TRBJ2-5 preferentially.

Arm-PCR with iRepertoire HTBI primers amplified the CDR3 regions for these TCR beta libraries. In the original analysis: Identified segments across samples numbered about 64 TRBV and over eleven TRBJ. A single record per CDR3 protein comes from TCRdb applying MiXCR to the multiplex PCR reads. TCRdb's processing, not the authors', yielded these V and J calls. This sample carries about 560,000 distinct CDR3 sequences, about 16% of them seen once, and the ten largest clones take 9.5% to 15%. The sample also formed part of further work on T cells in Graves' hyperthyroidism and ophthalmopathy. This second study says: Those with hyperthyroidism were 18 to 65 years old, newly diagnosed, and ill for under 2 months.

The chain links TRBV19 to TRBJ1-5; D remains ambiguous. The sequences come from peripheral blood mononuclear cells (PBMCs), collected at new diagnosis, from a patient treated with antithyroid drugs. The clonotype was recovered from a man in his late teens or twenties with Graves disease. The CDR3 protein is CASSMIRQPNQPQHF. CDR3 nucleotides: TGTGCCAGTAGTATGATAAGGCAGCCTAATCAGCCCCAGCATTTT.